This T cell receptor (beta chain) was retrieved from a study of OX40 agonist ivuxolimab in advanced cancers. Study-level points and caveats: CD4+ and CD8+ blood T cells expanded clonally by week 6 at 0.1 to 3.0 mg/kg.

About this clone itself: Its antigen remains unknown.

TCRdb's copy holds only in-frame clones and misses some; the assay was immunoSEQ multiplex PCR. The sample has under 60,000 clones, 90% seen once. The trim removed 6 bases at V and 4 bases at J, leaving 11 bases unmatched. This CDR3 has 17 amino acids. Germline V gene lookup returns CDR1 LNHDA and CDR2 SQIVND (reference sequence). This chain connects TRBV19 to TRBJ2-2; 10 bases match TRBD1. This clonotype was obtained from an adult with an advanced solid tumor such as melanoma, head and neck, liver or kidney cancer. The sequenced sample was CD4+ or CD8+ T cells sorted from blood, obtained in a trial of the OX40 agonist ivuxolimab. Written as DNA, the CDR3 is TGTGCCAGTAGCCCCAGGGGACAGGGGTTTGGCACCGGGGAGCTGTTTTTT. This translates into CASSPRGQGFGTGELFF.